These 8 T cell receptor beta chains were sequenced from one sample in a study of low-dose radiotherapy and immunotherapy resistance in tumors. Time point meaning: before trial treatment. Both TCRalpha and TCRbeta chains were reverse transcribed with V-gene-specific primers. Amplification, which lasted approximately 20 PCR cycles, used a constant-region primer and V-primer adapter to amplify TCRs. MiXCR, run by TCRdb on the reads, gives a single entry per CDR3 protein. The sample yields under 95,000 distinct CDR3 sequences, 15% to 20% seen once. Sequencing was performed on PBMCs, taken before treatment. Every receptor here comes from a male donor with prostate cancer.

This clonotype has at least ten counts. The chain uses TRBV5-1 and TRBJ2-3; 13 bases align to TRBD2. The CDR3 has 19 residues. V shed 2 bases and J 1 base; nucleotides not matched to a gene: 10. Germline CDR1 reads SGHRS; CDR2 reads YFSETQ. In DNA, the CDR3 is TGCGCCAGCAGCTTAAGCGGACTAGCGGGAGCTCTTGGCACAGATACGCAGTATTTT. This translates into CASSLSGLAGALGTDTQYF.

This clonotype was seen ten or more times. The CDR3, as DNA: TGCGCCAGCAGCTTGGAAGGGACAGGGGATGGCTACACCTTC. Protein sequence: CASSLEGTGDGYTF. The genes are TRBV5-1 and TRBJ1-2; 10 bases line up with TRBD1. V shed 0 bases and J 6 bases; nucleotides not matched to a gene: 2. The CDR3 extends over 14 amino acids. Germline values: CDR1 SGHRS, CDR2 YFSETQ.

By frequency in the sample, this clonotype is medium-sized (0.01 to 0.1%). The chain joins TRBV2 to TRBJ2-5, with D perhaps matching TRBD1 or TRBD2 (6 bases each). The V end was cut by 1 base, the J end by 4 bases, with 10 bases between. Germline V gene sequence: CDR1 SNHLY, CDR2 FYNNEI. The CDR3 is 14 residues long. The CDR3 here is CASSEVGGRETQYF. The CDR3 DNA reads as TGTGCCAGCAGTGAAGTTGGGGGGCGAGAGACCCAGTACTTC. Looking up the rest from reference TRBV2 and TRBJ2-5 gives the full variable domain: EPEVTQTPSHQVTQMGQEVILRCVPISNHLYFYWYRQILGQKVEFLVSFYNNEISEKSEIFDDQFSVERPDGSNFTLKIRSTKLEDSAMYFCASSEVGGRETQYFGPGTRLLVL.

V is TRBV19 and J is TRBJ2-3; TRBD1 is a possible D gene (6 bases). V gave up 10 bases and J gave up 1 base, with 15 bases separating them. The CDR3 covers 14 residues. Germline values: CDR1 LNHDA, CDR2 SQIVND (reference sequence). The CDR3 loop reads CATTQGSRTDTQYF. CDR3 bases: TGTGCCACCACCCAGGGGAGCCGCACAGATACGCAGTATTTT.

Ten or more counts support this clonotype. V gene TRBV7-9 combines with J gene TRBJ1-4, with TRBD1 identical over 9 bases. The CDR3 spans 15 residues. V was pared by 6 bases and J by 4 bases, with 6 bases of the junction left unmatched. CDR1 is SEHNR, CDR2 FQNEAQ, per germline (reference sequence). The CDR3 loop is CASRAQGAGNEKLFF. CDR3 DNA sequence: TGTGCCAGCAGGGCACAGGGGGCGGGTAATGAAAAACTGTTTTTT.

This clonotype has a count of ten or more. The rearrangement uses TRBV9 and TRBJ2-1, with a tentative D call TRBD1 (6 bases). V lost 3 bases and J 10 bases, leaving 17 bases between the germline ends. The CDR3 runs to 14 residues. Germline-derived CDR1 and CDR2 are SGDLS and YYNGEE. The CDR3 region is CASSGDIGRGEQFF. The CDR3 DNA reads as TGTGCCAGCAGCGGGGACATCGGAAGGGGCGAGCAGTTCTTC.

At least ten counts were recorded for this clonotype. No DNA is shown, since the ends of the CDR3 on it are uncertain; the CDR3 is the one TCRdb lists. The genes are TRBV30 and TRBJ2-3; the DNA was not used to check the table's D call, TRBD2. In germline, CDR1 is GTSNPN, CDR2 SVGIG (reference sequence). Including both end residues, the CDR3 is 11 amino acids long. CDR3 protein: CAWGTGTSRYF.

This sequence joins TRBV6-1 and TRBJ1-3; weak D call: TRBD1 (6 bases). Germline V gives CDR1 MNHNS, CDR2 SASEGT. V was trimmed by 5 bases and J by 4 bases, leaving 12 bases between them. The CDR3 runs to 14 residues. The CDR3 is CASSTGSTGNTIYF. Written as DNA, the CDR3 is TGTGCCAGCAGTACAGGGTCTACGGGAAACACCATATATTTT.